These T cell receptor beta chains were read from a single sample in a study of T-cell reconstitution after alpha-beta-depleted transplantation in children. In TCRdb, the PCR reads were re-called with MiXCR into one record per CDR3 protein. This sample has about 640,000 distinct CDR3 sequences, with roughly 17% found just once. The sequencing used PBMCs from the stem cell graft donor, collected from the stem cell graft. The source is a human donor who donated a stem cell graft to a child with acute myeloid leukemia. CDR3s include the opening cysteine and the closing phenylalanine or tryptophan. A D gene is named only where the DNA matches it firmly. Clone size, where shown, is once, few, many, or a class for clones that have expanded.

size: many; D: TRBD2; J: TRBJ2-1; V: TRBV29-1; CDR3: CSVEDPGRVSSYNEQFF; DNA: TGCAGCGTTGAAGATCCGGGGAGGGTTAGCTCCTACAATGAGCAGTTCTTC
size: many; D: TRBD1; J: TRBJ1-6; V: TRBV12-3/TRBV12-4; CDR3: CASSSYRGSPLHF; DNA: TGTGCCAGCAGTTCCTACAGGGGTTCACCCCTCCACTTT
size: few; D: TRBD2; J: TRBJ2-1; V: TRBV15; CDR3: CATTPSGGRHEQFF; DNA: TGTGCCACCACCCCTAGCGGGGGGCGCCATGAGCAGTTCTTC
size: .; D: .; J: TRBJ2-1; V: TRBV7-5; CDR3: CISVSEGHNEQFF; DNA: .
size: few; D: TRBD1; J: TRBJ2-7; V: TRBV30; CDR3: CAWSYSGQGPYEQYF; DNA: TGTGCCTGGAGTTATTCGGGACAGGGTCCCTACGAGCAGTACTTC
size: many; D: .; J: TRBJ1-1; V: TRBV10-2; CDR3: CASSESNGIEAFF; DNA: TGCGCCAGCAGTGAGTCGAACGGGATTGAAGCTTTCTTT
size: .; D: .; J: TRBJ1-2; V: TRBV7-9; CDR3: CASSTENYGHTF; DNA: TGTGCCAGTTCGACAGAGAACTATGGCCACACCTTC
size: few; D: .; J: TRBJ2-1; V: TRBV7-8; CDR3: CASSLEALNEQFF; DNA: TGTGCCAGCAGCTTAGAAGCTTTGAATGAGCAGTTCTTC
size: .; D: TRBD1; J: TRBJ1-2; V: TRBV7-2; CDR3: CASSLTGQGGGYTF; DNA: TGTGCCAGCAGCTTAACCGGACAGGGTGGTGGCTACACCTTC
size: many; D: .; J: TRBJ2-3; V: TRBV7-2; CDR3: CASSLSTRIPTDTQYF; DNA: TGTGCCAGCAGCCTCTCCACCCGAATCCCCACAGATACGCAGTATTTT
size: few; D: TRBD1; J: TRBJ2-1; V: TRBV5-1; CDR3: CASSSTGAHNEQFF; DNA: TGCGCCAGCAGCTCGACAGGGGCGCACAATGAGCAGTTCTTC
size: many; D: .; J: TRBJ2-3; V: TRBV12-3/TRBV12-4; CDR3: CASSLGQGYADTQYF; DNA: TGTGCCAGCAGTTTAGGGCAGGGGTATGCAGATACGCAGTATTTT
size: many; D: .; J: TRBJ1-3; V: TRBV20-1; CDR3: CSARDLGSGNTIYF; DNA: TGCAGTGCTAGAGATTTGGGCTCTGGAAACACCATATATTTT
size: many; D: .; J: TRBJ2-1; V: TRBV4-3; CDR3: CASSQPTVGNEQFF; DNA: TGCGCCAGCAGCCAACCTACAGTTGGCAATGAGCAGTTCTTC
size: .; D: TRBD2; J: TRBJ2-5; V: TRBV20-1; CDR3: CSAWTSGGAGETQYF; DNA: TGCAGTGCTTGGACTAGCGGGGGGGCGGGTGAGACCCAGTACTTC
size: .; D: .; J: TRBJ2-3; V: TRBV11-2; CDR3: CASSFYYASTDTQYF; DNA: TGTGCCAGCAGCTTCTACTACGCTAGCACAGATACGCAGTATTTT
size: many; D: .; J: TRBJ1-6; V: TRBV20-1; CDR3: CSAGVNSPLHF; DNA: TGCAGTGCCGGGGTGAATTCACCCCTCCACTTT
size: many; D: TRBD1; J: TRBJ1-3; V: TRBV6-5; CDR3: CASSYTGTVGNTIYF; DNA: TGTGCCAGCAGTTACACAGGGACAGTTGGAAACACCATATATTTT
size: .; D: TRBD1; J: TRBJ1-4; V: TRBV9; CDR3: CASSVGVDSDRGGEKLFF; DNA: TGTGCCAGCAGCGTAGGCGTAGACTCCGACAGGGGTGGTGAAAAACTGTTTTTT
size: many; D: TRBD2; J: TRBJ2-7; V: TRBV6-1; CDR3: CASTLAGGASYEQYF; DNA: TGTGCCAGCACTCTAGCGGGGGGCGCCTCCTACGAGCAGTACTTC
size: .; D: .; J: TRBJ1-6; V: TRBV28; CDR3: CASSLGGDGNSPLHF; DNA: TGTGCCAGCAGTTTAGGTGGGGACGGTAATTCACCCCTCCACTTT
size: .; D: .; J: TRBJ1-1; V: TRBV7-9; CDR3: CASSFKGTHTEAFF; DNA: TGTGCCAGCAGCTTCAAGGGGACGCACACTGAAGCTTTCTTT
size: .; D: TRBD1; J: TRBJ2-5; V: TRBV20-1; CDR3: CSARDMTGQGGETQYF; DNA: TGCAGTGCTAGAGATATGACGGGACAGGGCGGTGAGACCCAGTACTTC
size: many; D: .; J: TRBJ2-7; V: TRBV12-3/TRBV12-4; CDR3: CASSLAQEQYF; DNA: TGTGCCAGCAGTTTAGCGCAGGAGCAGTACTTC
size: .; D: TRBD1; J: TRBJ1-1; V: TRBV12-3/TRBV12-4; CDR3: CASTADRGEVNTEAFF; DNA: TGTGCCAGCACCGCGGACAGGGGTGAAGTGAACACTGAAGCTTTCTTT
size: many; D: .; J: TRBJ2-1; V: TRBV7-9; CDR3: CASSPTGSPYNEQFF; DNA: TGTGCCAGCAGCCCGACCGGGTCGCCCTACAATGAGCAGTTCTTC
size: .; D: .; J: TRBJ1-2; V: TRBV7-9; CDR3: CASSLAHGQHYGYTF; DNA: TGTGCCAGCAGCTTAGCTCATGGACAGCACTATGGCTACACCTTC
size: .; D: TRBD1; J: TRBJ1-5; V: TRBV7-8; CDR3: CASSPSRDRARGNQPQHF; DNA: TGTGCCAGCAGCCCGTCCCGGGACAGGGCTCGGGGCAATCAGCCCCAGCATTTT